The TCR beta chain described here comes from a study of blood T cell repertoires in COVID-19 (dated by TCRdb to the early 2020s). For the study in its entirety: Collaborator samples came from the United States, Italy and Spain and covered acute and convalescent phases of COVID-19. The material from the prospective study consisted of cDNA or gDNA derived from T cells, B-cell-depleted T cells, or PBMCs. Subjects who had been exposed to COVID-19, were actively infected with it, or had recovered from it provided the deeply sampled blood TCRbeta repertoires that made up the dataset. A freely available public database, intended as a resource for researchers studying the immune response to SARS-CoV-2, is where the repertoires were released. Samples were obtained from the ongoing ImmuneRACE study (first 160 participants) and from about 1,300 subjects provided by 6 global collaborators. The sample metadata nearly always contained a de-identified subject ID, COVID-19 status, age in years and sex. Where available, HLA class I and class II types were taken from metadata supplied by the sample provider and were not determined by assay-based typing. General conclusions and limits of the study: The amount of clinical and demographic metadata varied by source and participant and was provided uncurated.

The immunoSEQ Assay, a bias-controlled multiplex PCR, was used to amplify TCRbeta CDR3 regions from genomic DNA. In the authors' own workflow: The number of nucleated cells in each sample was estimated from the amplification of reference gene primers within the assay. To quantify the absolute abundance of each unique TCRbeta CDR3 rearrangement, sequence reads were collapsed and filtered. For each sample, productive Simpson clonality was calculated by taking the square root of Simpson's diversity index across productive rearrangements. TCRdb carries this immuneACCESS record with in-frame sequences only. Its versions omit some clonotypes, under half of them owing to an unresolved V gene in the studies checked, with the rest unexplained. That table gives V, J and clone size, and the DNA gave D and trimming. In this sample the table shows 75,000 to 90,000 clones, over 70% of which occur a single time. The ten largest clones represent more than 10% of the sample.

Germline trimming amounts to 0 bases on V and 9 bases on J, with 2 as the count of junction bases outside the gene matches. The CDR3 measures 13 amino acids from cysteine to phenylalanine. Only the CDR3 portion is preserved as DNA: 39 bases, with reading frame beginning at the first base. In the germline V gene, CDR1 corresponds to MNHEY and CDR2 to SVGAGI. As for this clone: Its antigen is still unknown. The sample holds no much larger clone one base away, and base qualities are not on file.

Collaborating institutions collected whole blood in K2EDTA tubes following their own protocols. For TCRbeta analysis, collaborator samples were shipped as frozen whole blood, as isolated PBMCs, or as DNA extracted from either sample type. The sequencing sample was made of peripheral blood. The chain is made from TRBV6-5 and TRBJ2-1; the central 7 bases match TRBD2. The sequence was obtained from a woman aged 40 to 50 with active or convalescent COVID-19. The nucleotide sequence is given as TGTGCCAGCAGTTACTCTGGGGGGGGTGAGCAGTTCTTC. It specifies CASSYSGGGEQFF.